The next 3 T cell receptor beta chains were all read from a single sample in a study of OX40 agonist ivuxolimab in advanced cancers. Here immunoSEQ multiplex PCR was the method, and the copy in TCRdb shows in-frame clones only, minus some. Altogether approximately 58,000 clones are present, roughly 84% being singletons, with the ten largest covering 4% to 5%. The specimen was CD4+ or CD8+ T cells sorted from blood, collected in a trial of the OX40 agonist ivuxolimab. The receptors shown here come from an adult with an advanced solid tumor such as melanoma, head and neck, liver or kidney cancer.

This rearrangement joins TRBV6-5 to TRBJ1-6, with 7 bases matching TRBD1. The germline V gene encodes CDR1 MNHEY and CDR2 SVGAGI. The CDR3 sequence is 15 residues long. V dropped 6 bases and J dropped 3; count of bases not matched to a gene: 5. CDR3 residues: CASREGQYYNSPLHF. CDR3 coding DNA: TGTGCCAGCAGAGAGGGACAGTACTATAATTCACCCCTCCACTTT.

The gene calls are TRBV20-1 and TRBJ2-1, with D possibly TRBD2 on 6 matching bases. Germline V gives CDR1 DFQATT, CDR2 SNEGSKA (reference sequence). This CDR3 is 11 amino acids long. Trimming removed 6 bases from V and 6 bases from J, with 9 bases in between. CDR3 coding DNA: TGCAGTGCAAACGGGGGCAATGAGCAGTTCTTC. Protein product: CSANGGNEQFF.

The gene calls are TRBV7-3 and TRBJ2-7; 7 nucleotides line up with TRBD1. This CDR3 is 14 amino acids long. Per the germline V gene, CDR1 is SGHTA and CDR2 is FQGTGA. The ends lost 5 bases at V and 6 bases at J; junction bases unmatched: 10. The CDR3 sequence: CASSPTGQRGEQYF. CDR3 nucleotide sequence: TGTGCCAGCAGCCCCACGGGACAGAGGGGCGAGCAGTACTTC.